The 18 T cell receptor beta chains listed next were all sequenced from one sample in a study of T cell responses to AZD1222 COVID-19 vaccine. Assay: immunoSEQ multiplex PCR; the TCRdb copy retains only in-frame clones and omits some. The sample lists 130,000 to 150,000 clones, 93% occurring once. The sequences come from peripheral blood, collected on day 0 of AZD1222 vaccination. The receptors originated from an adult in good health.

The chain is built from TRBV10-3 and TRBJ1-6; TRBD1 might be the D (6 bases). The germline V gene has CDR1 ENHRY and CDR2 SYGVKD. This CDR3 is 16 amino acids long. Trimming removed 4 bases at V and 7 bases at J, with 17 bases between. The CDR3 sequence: CAISGGGAWSNSPLHF. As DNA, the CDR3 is TGTGCCATCAGTGGAGGGGGGGCGTGGTCCAATTCACCCCTCCACTTT.

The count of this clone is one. The CDR3 protein is CASSRAVRDEQYF. The CDR3 bases are TGTGCCAGCAGCCGAGCGGTCCGGGACGAGCAGTACTTC. The chain recombines TRBV7-8 with TRBJ2-7, with a tentative D call TRBD2 (5 bases). The V gene lost 5 bases and the J gene lost 5 bases, with 13 bases spanning the gap. The V gene's germline CDR1 is SGHVS and CDR2 FQNEAQ. This CDR3 region has 13 residues.

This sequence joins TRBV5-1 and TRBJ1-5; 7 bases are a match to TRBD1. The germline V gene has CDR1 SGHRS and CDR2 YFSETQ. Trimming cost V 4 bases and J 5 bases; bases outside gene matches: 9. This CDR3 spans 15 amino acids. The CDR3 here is CASSLGDRVDQPQHF. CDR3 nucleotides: TGCGCCAGCAGCCTCGGTGACAGGGTAGATCAGCCCCAGCATTTT. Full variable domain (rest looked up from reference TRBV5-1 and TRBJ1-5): KAGVTQTPRYLIKTRGQQVTLSCSPISGHRSVSWYQQTPGQGLQFLFEYFSETQRNKGNFPGRFSGRQFSNSRSEMNVSTLELGDSALYLCASSLGDRVDQPQHFGDGTRLSIL.

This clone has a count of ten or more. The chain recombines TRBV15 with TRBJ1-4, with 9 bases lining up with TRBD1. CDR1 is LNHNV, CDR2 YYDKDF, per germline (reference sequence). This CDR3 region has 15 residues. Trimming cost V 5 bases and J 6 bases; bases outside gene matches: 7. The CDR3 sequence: CATSLDRGWDEKLFF. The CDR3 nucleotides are TGTGCCACCAGCCTGGACAGGGGATGGGATGAAAAACTGTTTTTT.

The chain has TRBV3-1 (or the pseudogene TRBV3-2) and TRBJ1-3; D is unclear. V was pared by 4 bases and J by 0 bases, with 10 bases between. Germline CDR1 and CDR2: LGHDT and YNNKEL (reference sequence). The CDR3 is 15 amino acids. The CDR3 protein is CASSPRGSSGNTIYF. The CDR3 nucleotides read TGTGCCAGCAGCCCCCGAGGGAGCTCTGGAAACACCATATATTTT.

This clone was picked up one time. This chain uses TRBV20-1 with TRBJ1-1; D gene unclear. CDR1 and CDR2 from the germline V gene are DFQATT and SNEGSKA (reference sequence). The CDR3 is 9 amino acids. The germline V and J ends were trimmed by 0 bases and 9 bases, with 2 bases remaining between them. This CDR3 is CSARDKAFF. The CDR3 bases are TGCAGTGCTAGAGACAAAGCTTTCTTT.

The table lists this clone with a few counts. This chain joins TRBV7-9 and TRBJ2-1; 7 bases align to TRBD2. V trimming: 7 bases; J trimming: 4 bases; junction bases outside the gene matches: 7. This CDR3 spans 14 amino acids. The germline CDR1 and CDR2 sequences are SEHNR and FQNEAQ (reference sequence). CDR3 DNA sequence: TGTGCCAGCAAACCTAGCGGTATATACAATGAGCAGTTCTTC. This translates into CASKPSGIYNEQFF.

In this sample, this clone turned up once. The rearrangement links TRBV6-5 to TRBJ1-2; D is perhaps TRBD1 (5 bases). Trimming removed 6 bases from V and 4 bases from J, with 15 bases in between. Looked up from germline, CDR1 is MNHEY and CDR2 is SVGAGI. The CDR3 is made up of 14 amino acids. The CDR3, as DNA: TGTGCCAGCAGCTTCTCGGGACTTATCTATGGCTACACCTTC. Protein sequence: CASSFSGLIYGYTF.

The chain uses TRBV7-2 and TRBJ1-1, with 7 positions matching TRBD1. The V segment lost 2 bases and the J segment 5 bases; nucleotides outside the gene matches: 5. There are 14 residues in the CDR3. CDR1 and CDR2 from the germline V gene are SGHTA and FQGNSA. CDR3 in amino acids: CASSLYQGETEAFF. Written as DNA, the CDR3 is TGTGCCAGCAGCTTATATCAGGGGGAAACTGAAGCTTTCTTT.

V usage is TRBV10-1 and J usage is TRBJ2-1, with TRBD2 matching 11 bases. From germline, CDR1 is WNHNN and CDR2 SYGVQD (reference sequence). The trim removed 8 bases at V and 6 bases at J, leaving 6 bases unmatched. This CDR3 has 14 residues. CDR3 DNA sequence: TGCGCCAGCTCGGGACTAGCGGCGGGCAATGAGCAGTTCTTC. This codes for CASSGLAAGNEQFF.

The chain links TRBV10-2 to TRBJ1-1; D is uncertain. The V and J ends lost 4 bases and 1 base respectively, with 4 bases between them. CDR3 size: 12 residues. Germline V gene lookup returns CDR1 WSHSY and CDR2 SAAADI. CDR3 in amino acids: CASSVGNTEAFF. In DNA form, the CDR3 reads TGCGCCAGCAGTGTCGGGAACACTGAAGCTTTCTTT.

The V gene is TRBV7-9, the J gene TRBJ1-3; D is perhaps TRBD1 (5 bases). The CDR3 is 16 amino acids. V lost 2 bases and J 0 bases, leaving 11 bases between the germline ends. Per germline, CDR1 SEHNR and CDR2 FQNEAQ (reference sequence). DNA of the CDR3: TGTGCCAGCAGCTTACTGGGACGGCTCTCTGGAAACACCATATATTTT. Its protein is CASSLLGRLSGNTIYF.

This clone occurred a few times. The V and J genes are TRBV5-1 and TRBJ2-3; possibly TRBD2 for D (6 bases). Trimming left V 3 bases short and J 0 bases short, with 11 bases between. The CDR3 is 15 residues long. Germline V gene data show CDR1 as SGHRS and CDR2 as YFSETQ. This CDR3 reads CASSSLAESTDTQYF. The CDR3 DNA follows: TGCGCCAGCAGCTCGTTAGCGGAGAGCACAGATACGCAGTATTTT.

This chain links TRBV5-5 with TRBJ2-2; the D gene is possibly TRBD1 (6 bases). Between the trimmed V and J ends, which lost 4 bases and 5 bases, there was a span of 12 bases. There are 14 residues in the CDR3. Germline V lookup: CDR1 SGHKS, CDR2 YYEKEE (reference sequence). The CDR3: CASSRVRGTGELFF. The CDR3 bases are TGTGCCAGCAGCCGAGTTAGGGGGACCGGGGAGCTGTTTTTT. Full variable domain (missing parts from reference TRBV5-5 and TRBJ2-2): DAGVTQSPTHLIKTRGQQVTLRCSPISGHKSVSWYQQVLGQGPQFIFQYYEKEERGRGNFPDRFSARQFPNYSSELNVNALLLGDSALYLCASSRVRGTGELFFGEGSRLTVL.

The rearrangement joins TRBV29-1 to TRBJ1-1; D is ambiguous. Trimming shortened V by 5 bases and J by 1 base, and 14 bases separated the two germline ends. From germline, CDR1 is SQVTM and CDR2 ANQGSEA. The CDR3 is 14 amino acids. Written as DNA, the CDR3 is TGCAGCGTTCCTGGGTGGAGCCAGAACACTGAAGCTTTCTTT. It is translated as CSVPGWSQNTEAFF.

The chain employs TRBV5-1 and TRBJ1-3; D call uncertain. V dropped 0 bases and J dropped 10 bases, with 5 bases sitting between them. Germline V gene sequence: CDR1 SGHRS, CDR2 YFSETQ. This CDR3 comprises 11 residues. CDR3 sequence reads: CASSLGGTIYF. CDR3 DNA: TGCGCCAGCAGCTTGGGAGGGACCATATATTTT.

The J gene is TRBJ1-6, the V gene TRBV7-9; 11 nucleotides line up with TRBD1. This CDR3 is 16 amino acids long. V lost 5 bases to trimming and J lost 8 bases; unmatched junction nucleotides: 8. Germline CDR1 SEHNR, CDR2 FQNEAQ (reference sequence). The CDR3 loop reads CASSQGTGGWDSPLHF. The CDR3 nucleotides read TGTGCCAGCAGCCAAGGGACAGGGGGTTGGGATTCACCCCTCCACTTT.

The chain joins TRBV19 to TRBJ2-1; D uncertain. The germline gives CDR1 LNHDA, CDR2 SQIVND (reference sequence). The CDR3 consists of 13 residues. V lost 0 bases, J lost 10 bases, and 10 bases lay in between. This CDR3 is CASSIEGSLEQFF. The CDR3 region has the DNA TGTGCCAGTAGTATAGAGGGTTCCCTGGAGCAGTTCTTC.